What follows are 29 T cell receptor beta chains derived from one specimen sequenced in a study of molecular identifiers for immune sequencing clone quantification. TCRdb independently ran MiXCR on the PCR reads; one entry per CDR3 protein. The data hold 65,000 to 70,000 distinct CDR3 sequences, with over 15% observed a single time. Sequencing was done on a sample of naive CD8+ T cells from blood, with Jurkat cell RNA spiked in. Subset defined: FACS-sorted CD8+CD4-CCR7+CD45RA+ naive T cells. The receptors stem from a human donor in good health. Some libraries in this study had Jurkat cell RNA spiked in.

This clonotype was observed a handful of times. CDR3 bases: TGTGCCAGCAGTTACGGTCTGACGGGGACCCAAGAGACCCAGTACTTC. It yields the protein CASSYGLTGTQETQYF. V usage is TRBV6-6 and J usage is TRBJ2-5, with D perhaps given as TRBD1 or TRBD2 (5 bases each). V lost 2 bases, J lost 1 base, and 14 bases lay in between. Germline loops: CDR1 MNHNY, CDR2 SVGAGI (reference sequence). The CDR3 has 16 residues.

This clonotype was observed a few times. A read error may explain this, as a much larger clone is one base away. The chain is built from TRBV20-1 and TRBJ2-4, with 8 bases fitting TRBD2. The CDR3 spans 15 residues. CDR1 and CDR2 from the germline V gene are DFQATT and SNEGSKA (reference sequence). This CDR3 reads CSARALGLAKNIQCF. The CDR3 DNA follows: TGCAGTGCTAGAGCGCTCGGACTAGCCAAAAACATTCAGTGCTTC.

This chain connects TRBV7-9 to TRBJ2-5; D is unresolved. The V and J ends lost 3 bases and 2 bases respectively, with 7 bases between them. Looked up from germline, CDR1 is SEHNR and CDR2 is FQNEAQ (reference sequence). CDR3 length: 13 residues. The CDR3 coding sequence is TGTGCCAGCAGCTTTGCACTACAAGAGACCCAGTACTTC. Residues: CASSFALQETQYF.

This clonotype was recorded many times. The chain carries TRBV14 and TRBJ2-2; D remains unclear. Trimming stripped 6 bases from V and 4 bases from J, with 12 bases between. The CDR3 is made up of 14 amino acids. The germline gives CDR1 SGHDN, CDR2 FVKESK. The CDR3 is CASRPLGGTGELFF. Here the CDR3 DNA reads TGTGCCAGCAGGCCCCTCGGCGGCACCGGGGAGCTGTTTTTT.

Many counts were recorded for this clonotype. CDR3 bases: TGTGCCAGCACGTTCGGGGTGAACACTGAAGCTTTCTTT. Translating gives CASTFGVNTEAFF. V and J are TRBV12-3 or TRBV12-4 and TRBJ1-1; no clear D gene. The CDR3 runs 13 residues. Trimming cost V 7 bases and J 0 bases, with 9 bases left between them.

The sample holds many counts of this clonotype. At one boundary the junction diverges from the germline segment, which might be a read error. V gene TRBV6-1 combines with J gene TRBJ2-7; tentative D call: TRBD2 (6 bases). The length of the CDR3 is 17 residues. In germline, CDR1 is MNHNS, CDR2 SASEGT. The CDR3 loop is CASSEGEIAAYSYEQYF. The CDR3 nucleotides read TGTGCCAGCAGCGAAGGGGAAATAGCGGCCTACTCCTACGAGCAGTACTTC.

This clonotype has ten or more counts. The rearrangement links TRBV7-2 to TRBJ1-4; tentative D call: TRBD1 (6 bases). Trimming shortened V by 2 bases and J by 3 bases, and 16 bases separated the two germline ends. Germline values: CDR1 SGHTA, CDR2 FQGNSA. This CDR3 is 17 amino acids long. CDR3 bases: TGTGCCAGCAGCTTAACCGACAGGCTAAGGGCTAATGAAAAACTGTTTTTT. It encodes CASSLTDRLRANEKLFF. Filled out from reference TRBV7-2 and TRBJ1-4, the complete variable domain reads GAGVSQSPSNKVTEKGKDVELRCDPISGHTALYWYRQSLGQGLEFLIYFQGNSAPDKSGLPSDRFSAERTGGSVSTLTIQRTQQEDSAVYLCASSLTDRLRANEKLFFGSGTQLSVL.

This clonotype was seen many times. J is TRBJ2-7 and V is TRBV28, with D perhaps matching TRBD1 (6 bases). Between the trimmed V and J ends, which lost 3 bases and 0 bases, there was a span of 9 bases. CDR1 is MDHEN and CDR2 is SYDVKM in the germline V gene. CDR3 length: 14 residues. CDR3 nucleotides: TGTGCCAGCAGTTTTATAGGGGGCTCCTACGAGCAGTACTTC. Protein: CASSFIGGSYEQYF. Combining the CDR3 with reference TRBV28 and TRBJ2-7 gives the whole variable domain DVKVTQSSRYLVKRTGEKVFLECVQDMDHENMFWYRQDPGLGLRLIYFSYDVKMKEKGDIPEGYSVSREKKERFSLILESASTNQTSMYLCASSFIGGSYEQYFGPGTRLTVT.

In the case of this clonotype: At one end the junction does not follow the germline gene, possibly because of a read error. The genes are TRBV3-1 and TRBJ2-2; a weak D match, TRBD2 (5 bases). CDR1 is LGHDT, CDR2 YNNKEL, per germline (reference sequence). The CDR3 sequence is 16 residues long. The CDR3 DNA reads TGTGCCACCAGAAGCGGACTGGTCCTGAACACCGGGGAGCTGCTTTTT. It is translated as CATRSGLVLNTGELLF.

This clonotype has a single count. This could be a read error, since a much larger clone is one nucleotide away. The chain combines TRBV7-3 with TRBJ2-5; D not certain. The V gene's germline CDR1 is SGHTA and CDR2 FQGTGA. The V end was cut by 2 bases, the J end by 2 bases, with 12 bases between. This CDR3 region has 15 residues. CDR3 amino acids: CASSLGWDGQETQYF. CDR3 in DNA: TGTGCCAGCAGCTTAGGTTGGGATGGGCAAGAGACCCAGTACTTC.

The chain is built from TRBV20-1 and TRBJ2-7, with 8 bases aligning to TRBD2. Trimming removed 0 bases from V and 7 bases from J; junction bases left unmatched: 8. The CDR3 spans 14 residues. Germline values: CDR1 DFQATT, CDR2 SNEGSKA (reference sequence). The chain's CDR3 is CSARDGTSLLEQYF. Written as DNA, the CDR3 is TGCAGTGCTAGAGATGGGACTAGTTTGTTGGAGCAGTACTTC.

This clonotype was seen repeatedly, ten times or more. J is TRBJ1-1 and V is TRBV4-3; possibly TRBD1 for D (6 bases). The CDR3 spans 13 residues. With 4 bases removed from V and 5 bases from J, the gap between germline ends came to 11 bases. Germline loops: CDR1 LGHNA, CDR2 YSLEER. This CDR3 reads CASSRARGTEAFF. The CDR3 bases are TGCGCCAGCAGCCGGGCCAGGGGAACTGAAGCTTTCTTT.

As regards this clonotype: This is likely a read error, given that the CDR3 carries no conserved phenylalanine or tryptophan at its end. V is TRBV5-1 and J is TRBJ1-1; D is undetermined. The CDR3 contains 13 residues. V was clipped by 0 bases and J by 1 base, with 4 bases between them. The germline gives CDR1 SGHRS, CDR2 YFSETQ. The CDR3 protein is CASSLGPNTEAFI. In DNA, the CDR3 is TGCGCCAGCAGCTTGGGTCCGAACACTGAAGCTTTCATT.

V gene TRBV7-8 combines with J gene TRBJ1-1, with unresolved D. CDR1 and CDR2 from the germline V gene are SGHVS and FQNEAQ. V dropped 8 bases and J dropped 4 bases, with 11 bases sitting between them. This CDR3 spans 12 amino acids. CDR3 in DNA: TGTGCCAGCCGCCCGAGCGGCACTGAAGCTTTCTTT. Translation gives CASRPSGTEAFF. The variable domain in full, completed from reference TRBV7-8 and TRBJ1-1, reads GAGVSQSPRYKVAKRGQDVALRCDPISGHVSLFWYQQALGQGPEFLTYFQNEAQLDKSGLPSDRFFAERPEGSVSTLKIQRTQQEDSAVYLCASRPSGTEAFFGQGTRLTVV.

CDR3 DNA: TGCGCCAGCACAAACTCCCCCGCTCCCTACAATGAGCAGTTCTTC. Encoded protein: CASTNSPAPYNEQFF. The rearrangement links TRBV4-3 to TRBJ2-1; no clear D. Germline V gives CDR1 LGHNA, CDR2 YSLEER. CDR3 size: 15 residues. Trimming left V 7 bases short and J 2 bases short, with 15 bases between.

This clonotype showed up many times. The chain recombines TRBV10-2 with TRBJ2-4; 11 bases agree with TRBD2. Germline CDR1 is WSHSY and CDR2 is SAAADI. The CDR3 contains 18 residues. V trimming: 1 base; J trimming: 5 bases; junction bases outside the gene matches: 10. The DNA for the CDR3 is TGCGCCAGCAGTGAGTTACAAGATCTAGCGGGAGGAGAAAACATTCAGTACTTC. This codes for CASSELQDLAGGENIQYF.

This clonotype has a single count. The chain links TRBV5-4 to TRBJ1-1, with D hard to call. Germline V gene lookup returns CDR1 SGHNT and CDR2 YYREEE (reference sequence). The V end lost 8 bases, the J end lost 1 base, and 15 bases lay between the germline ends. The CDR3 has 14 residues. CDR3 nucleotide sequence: TGTGCCAGTGCAGACAAGGTAACGAACACTGAAGCTTTCTTT. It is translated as CASADKVTNTEAFF. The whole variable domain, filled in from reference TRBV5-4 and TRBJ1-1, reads ETGVTQSPTHLIKTRGQQVTLRCSSQSGHNTVSWYQQALGQGPQFIFQYYREEENGRGNFPPRFSGLQFPNYSSELNVNALELDDSALYLCASADKVTNTEAFFGQGTRLTVV.

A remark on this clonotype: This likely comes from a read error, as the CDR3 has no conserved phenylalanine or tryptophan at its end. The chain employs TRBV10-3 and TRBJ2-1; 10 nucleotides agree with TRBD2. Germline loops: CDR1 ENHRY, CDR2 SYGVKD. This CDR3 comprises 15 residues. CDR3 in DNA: TGTGCCTTCAGTGAGGAACTAGCGGGAAGGTATGAGCAGTTCCTC. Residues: CAFSEELAGRYEQFL.

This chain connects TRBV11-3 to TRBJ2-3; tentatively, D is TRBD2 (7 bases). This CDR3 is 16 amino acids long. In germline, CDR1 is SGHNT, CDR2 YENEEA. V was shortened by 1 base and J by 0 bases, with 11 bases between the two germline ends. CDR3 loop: CASSLAGGGSTDTQYF. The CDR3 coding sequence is TGTGCCAGCAGCTTAGCGGGGGGCGGGAGCACAGATACGCAGTATTTT.

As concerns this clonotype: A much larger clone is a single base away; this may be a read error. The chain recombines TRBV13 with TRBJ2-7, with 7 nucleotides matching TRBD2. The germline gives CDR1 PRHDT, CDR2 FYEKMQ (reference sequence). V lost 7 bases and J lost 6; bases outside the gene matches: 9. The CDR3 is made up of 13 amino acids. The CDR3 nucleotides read TGTGCCAGCACCCAGGGAGGGAAGTTCGAGCAGTACTTC. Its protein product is CASTQGGKFEQYF. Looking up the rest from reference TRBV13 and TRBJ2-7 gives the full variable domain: AAGVIQSPRHLIKEKRETATLKCYPIPRHDTVYWYQQGPGQDPQFLISFYEKMQSDKGSIPDRFSAQQFSDYHSELNMSSLELGDSALYFCASTQGGKFEQYFGPGTRLTVT.

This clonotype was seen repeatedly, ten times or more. The CDR3 region has the DNA TGTGCCAGCAGAACCGGGACAGGAGCCTACGAGCAGTACTTC. Encoded protein: CASRTGTGAYEQYF. J is TRBJ2-7 and V is TRBV27, with 8 bases that match TRBD1. Unmatched junction bases numbered 6, after V lost 6 bases and J lost 2 bases. The length of the CDR3 is 14 residues. CDR1 is MNHEY, CDR2 SMNVEV, per germline (reference sequence).

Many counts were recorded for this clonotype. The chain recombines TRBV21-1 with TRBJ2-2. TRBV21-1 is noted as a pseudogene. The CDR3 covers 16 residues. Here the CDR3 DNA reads TGTGCCAGCAGCAATTTCGAACGGACGAACACCGGGGAGCTGTTTTTT. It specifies CASSNFERTNTGELFF.

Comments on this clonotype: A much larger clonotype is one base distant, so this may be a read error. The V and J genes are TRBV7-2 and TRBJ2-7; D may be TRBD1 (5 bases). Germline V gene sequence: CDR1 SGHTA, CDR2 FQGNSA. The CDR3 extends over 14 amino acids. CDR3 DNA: TGTGCCAGCAGCTTAGGACAGACCACCTACGAGCGGTACTTC. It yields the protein CASSLGQTTYERYF.

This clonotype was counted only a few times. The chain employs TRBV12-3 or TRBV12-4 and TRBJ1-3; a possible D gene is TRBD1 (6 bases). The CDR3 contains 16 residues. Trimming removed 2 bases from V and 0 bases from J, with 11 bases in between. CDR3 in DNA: TGTGCCAGCAGTTTAACCCGGACAGTCTCTGGAAACACCATATATTTT. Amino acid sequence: CASSLTRTVSGNTIYF.

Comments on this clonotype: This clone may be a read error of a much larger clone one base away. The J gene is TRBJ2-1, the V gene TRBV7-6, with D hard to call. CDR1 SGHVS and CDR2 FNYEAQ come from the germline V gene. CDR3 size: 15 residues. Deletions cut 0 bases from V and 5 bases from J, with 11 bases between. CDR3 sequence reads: CASSLANDGHNEQFF. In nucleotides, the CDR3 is TGTGCCAGCAGCTTAGCGAACGACGGGCACAATGAGCAGTTCTTC. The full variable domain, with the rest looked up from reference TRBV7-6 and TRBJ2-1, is GAGVSQSPRYKVTKRGQDVALRCDPISGHVSLYWYRQALGQGPEFLTYFNYEAQQDKSGLPNDRFSAERPEGSISTLTIQRTEQRDSAMYRCASSLANDGHNEQFFGPGTRLTVL.

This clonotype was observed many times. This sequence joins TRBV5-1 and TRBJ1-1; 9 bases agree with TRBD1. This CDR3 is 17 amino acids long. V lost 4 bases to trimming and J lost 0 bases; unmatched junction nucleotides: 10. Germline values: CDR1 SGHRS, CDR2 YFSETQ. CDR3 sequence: CASSPGDREGMNTEAFF. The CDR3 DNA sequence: TGCGCCAGCAGCCCGGGGGACAGGGAAGGGATGAACACTGAAGCTTTCTTT.

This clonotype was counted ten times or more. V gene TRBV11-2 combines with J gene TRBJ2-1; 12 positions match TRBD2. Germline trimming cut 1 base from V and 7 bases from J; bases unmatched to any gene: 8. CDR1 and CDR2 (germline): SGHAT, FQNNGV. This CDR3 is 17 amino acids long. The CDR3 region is CASSLGLAGGEHNEQFF. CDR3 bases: TGTGCCAGCAGCTTAGGGCTAGCGGGAGGGGAACATAATGAGCAGTTCTTC.

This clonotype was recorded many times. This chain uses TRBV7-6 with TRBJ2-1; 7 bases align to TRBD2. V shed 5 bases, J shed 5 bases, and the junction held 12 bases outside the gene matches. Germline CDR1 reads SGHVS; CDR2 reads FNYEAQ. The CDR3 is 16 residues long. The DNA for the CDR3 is TGTGCCAGCAGCAGCGGGGTAGCGGAGAAACACAATGAGCAGTTCTTC. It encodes CASSSGVAEKHNEQFF.

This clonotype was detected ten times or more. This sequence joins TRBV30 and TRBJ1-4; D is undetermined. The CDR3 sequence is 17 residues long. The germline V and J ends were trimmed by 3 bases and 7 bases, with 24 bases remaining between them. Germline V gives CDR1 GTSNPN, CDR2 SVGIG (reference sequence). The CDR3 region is CAWRAELRAPLAEKLFF. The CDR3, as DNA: TGTGCCTGGAGAGCAGAACTCCGGGCCCCTCTGGCTGAAAAACTGTTTTTT.